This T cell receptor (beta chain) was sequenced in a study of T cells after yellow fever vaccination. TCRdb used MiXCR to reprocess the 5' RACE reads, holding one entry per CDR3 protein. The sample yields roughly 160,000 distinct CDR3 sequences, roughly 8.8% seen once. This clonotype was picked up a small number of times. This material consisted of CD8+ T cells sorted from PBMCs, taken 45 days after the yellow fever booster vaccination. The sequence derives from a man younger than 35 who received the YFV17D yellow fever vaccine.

DNA for the CDR3: TGCGCCAGCAGCCACCCGGGAGGGAATCAAGGCACTGAAGCTTTCTTT. Translating it yields CASSHPGGNQGTEAFF. V and J are TRBV4-1 and TRBJ1-1; D gene uncertain. Trimming left V 3 bases short and J 4 bases short, with 18 bases between. CDR3 size: 16 residues. CDR1 is MGHRA, CDR2 YSYEKL, per germline.